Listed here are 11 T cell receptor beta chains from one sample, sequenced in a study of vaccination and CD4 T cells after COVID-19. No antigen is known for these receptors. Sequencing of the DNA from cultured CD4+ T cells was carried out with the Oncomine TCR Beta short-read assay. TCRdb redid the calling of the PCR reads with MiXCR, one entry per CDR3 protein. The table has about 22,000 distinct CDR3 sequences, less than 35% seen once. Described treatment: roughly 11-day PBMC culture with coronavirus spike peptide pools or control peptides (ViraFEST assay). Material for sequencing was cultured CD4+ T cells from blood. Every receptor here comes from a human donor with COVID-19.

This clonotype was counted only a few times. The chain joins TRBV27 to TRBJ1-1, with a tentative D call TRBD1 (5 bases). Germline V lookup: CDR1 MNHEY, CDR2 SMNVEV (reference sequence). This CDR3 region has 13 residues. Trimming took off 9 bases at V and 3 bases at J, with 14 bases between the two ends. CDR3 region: CASRFGGDTEAFF. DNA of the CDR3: TGTGCCAGTCGTTTTGGGGGGGACACTGAAGCTTTCTTT.

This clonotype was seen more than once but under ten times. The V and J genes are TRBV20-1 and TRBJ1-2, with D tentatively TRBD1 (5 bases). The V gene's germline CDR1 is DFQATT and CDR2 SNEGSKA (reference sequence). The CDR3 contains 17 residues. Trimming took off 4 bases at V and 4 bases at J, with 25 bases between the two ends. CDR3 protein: CSATAPGGGGRSYGYTF. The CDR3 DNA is TGCAGTGCTACCGCCCCGGGCGGGGGGGGAAGGTCCTATGGCTACACCTTC.

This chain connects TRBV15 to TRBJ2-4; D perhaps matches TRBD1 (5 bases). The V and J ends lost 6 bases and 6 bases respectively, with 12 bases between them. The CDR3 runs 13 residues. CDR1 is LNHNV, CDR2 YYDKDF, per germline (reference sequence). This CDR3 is CATSHPQGNIQYF. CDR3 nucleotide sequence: TGTGCCACCAGTCACCCGCAGGGAAACATTCAGTACTTC.

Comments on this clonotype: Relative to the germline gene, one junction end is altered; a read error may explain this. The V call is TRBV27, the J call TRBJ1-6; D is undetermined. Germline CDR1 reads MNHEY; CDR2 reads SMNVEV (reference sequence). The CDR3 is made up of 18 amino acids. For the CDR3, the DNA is TGTGCCAGCAGTTCTACCACCACCATTAGCTCCGATAATTCACCCCTCCACTTT. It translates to CASSSTTTISSDNSPLHF.

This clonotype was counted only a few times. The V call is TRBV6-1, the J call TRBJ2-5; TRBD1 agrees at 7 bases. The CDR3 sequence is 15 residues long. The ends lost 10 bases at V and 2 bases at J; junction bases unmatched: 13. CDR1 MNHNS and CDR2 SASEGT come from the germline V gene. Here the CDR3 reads CAIRGGLAPQETQYF. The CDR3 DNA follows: TGTGCCATCCGAGGGGGCCTTGCACCGCAAGAGACCCAGTACTTC.

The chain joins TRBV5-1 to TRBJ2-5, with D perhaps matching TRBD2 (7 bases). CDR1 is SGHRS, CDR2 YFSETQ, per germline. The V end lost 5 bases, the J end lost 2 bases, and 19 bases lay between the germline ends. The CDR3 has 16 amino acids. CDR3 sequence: CASRTQGSGVQETQYF. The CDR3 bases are TGCGCCAGCAGGACGCAGGGGAGCGGGGTACAAGAGACCCAGTACTTC.

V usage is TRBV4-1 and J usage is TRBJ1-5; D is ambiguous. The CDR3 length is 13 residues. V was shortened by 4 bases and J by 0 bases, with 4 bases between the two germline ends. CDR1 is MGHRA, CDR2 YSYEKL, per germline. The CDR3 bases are TGCGCCAGCAGCCTCCGTAGCAATCAGCCCCAGCATTTT. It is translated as CASSLRSNQPQHF.

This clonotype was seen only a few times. CDR3 region: CASRSWGVSNQPQHF. Here the CDR3 DNA reads TGTGCCAGCAGATCGTGGGGGGTCAGTAATCAGCCCCAGCATTTT. The chain recombines TRBV6-1 with TRBJ1-5, with TRBD1 as a possible D gene (5 bases). Germline V gene data show CDR1 as MNHNS and CDR2 as SASEGT. Deletions cut 6 bases from V and 4 bases from J, with 16 bases between. This CDR3 is built from 15 residues.

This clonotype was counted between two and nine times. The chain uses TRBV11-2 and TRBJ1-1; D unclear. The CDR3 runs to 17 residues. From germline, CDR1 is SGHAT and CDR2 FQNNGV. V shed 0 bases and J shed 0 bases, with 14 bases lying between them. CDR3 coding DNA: TGTGCCAGCAGCTTAGATAGGAGACCAGGCTTGAACACTGAAGCTTTCTTT. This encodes CASSLDRRPGLNTEAFF.

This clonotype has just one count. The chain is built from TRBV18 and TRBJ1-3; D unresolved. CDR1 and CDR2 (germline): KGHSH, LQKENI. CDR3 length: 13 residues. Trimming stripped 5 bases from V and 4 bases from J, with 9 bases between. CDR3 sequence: CASSERSGNTIYF. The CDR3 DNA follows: TGTGCCAGCTCAGAAAGGTCCGGAAACACCATATATTTT.

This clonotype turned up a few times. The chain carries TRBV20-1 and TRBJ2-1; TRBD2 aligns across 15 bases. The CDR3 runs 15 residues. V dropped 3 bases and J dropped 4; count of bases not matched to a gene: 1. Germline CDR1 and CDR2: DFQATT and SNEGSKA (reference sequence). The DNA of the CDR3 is TGCAGTGCTAGGGGACTAGCGGGGGGATACAATGAGCAGTTCTTC. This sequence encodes CSARGLAGGYNEQFF.